Sequencing of this T cell receptor beta chain was carried out in a study of CD8+ T cells in alopecia areata. cDNA serving as the sequencing template came from extracted, reverse transcribed RNA. Data came from immunoSEQ multiplex PCR; TCRdb stores just in-frame clones and leaves some out. The table has approximately 210,000 clones, under 70% seen once; the top ten hold about 1.2%. From germline, CDR1 is SQVTM and CDR2 ANQGSEA. J lost 5 bases, V lost 8 bases, and 13 bases had no gene match. The CDR3 is made up of 14 amino acids. Sample treatment: oral pan-JAK inhibitor, 5-10 mg twice daily. The clonotype was recovered from a human donor with alopecia areata. The gene calls are TRBV29-1 and TRBJ1-1, with TRBD1 identical over 8 bases. The sample was CD4+ T cells sorted from blood, taken at approximately week 45, from a patient treated with tofacitinib. In DNA form, the CDR3 reads TGCAGCACACGACAGGGGATCGGGGGGACTGAAGCTTTCTTT. As protein: CSTRQGIGGTEAFF. Based on the CDR3 plus reference TRBV29-1 and TRBJ1-1, the full variable domain is SAVISQKPSRDICQRGTSLTIQCQVDSQVTMMFWYRQQPGQSLTLIATANQGSEATYESGFVIDKFPISRPNLTFSTLTVSNMSPEDSSIYLCSTRQGIGGTEAFFGQGTRLTVV.